This entry lists 4 T cell receptor beta chains sequenced from one sample in a study of control samples from healthy donors and cancer patients. Here immunoSEQ multiplex PCR was the method, and the copy in TCRdb shows in-frame clones only, minus some. The sample yields approximately 100,000 clones, over 75% seen once. The sample was blood. Source of these receptors: a woman aged 18-35 years in good health.

This chain connects TRBV19 to TRBJ2-1; possible D gene TRBD1, 5 bases. Germline loops: CDR1 LNHDA, CDR2 SQIVND (reference sequence). V lost 1 base and J lost 5, with 6 bases in between. The CDR3 runs to 13 residues. The CDR3: CASSIGQNNEQFF. DNA of the CDR3: TGTGCCAGTAGTATAGGACAGAACAATGAGCAGTTCTTC.

The V gene is TRBV5-1, the J gene TRBJ1-4, with TRBD1 matching over 7 bases. CDR1 is SGHRS and CDR2 is YFSETQ in the germline V gene. J was trimmed by 8 bases and V by 0 bases; bases with no gene match: 10. The CDR3 sequence is 16 residues long. CDR3 in DNA: TGCGCCAGCAGCTTGGCCGGGAGGGGGCAGCGGGAAAAACTGTTTTTT. Amino acid sequence: CASSLAGRGQREKLFF.

This clone came up once. V usage is TRBV5-8 and J usage is TRBJ2-1; 9 bases are shared with TRBD2. Germline V gene data show CDR1 as SGHTS and CDR2 as YDEGEE. CDR3 length equals 18 residues. V dropped 1 base and J dropped 6; count of bases not matched to a gene: 14. The CDR3 loop reads CASSLLVAGGPSSNEQFF. The DNA for the CDR3 is TGTGCCAGCAGCTTGTTAGTTGCGGGGGGGCCCTCAAGCAATGAGCAGTTCTTC.

This sequence joins TRBV7-2 and TRBJ1-1; tentative D call: TRBD1 (6 bases). The CDR3 is 14 residues long. Germline V gene data show CDR1 as SGHTA and CDR2 as FQGNSA. V lost 5 bases and J lost 2, with 12 bases in between. CDR3 DNA: TGTGCCAGCAGCAAGGGACACCAAAACACTGAAGCTTTCTTT. Translated: CASSKGHQNTEAFF.